Given below is one TCR beta chain in context. What this receptor recognizes is not known. Base-call qualities are not available, and no considerably larger clone is one nucleotide away. Each collaborating institution followed its own protocols to collect whole blood in K2EDTA tubes. Collaborator samples were shipped for TCRbeta analysis as frozen whole blood, isolated PBMCs, or DNA extracted from either sample type. From the cysteine up to the phenylalanine, the CDR3 has a length of 14 residues. The entry retains the CDR3 DNA only, 42 bases that are in frame from base 1. CDR1 and CDR2, per the germline V gene (reference sequence), are LNHDA and SQIVND. The V end loses 5 bases and the J end loses 2 bases, and a stretch of 12 bases separates them. The data derive from a study of blood T cell repertoires in COVID-19 (TCRdb year 2020). In terms of the full investigation: The collaborator samples originated in the United States, Italy and Spain and spanned the acute and convalescent phases of COVID-19. The prospective study material was composed of cDNA or gDNA derived from T cells, B-cell-depleted T cells, or PBMCs. Deeply sampled blood TCRbeta repertoires from subjects exposed to, actively infected with, or recovered from COVID-19 were included in the dataset. A freely available public database, intended as a resource for researchers studying the immune response to SARS-CoV-2, is where the repertoires were released. Samples came from the ongoing ImmuneRACE study (first 160 participants) plus 1,254 subjects from 6 global collaborators. Nearly every sample came with metadata listing a de-identified subject ID, COVID-19 status, age in years and sex. Where available, HLA class I and class II types were taken from metadata supplied by the sample provider and were not determined by assay-based typing.

Points the paper makes about the study in general: Clinical and demographic metadata were provided uncurated, with the amount varying by source and participant.

The immunoSEQ Assay, a bias-controlled multiplex PCR, was used to amplify TCRbeta CDR3 regions from genomic DNA. Regarding the original processing steps: Within the assay, amplification of reference gene primers was used to estimate how many nucleated cells each sample contained. To quantify the absolute abundance of each unique TCRbeta CDR3 rearrangement, sequence reads were collapsed and filtered. Productive Simpson clonality was computed per sample as the square root of Simpson's diversity index over productive rearrangements. The table comes from immuneACCESS by way of TCRdb, which keeps in-frame sequences with V and J called. Part of the clones is missing from these tables; in studies checked, under half for an unresolved V gene and the rest for unknown reasons. The V and J calls and clone size are taken from that table; D and trimming were inferred from the DNA. The sample profile shows roughly 110,000 clones; roughly 86% of them were found once. The ten largest clones capture 4.5% of the sample.

Sequencing input: peripheral blood. Recombination linked TRBV19 to TRBJ1-1; the D region possibly corresponds to TRBD1 (5 bases align). The sequence came from a man in his forties with acute or convalescent COVID-19. Read as DNA, the sequence is TGTGCCAGTAGTGCCGGACAATTTAACACTGAAGCTTTCTTT. Its protein reads: CASSAGQFNTEAFF.